This is a list of T cell receptor beta chains from one sample in a study of lymphopenia after photon versus proton radiotherapy. Data came from immunoSEQ multiplex PCR; TCRdb stores just in-frame clones and leaves some out. This sample has 20,000 or so clones; roughly 81% occur once, and the top ten carry 2.9%. Sequenced material: peripheral blood, taken from a patient treated with photon-based radiotherapy. These receptors all stem from a woman between 50 and 59 years old with pancreatic cancer. CDR3s include the opening cysteine and the closing phenylalanine or tryptophan. Fields, in order: J gene, D gene, clone size, V gene, CDR3 protein, CDR3 DNA. A D gene is named only where the DNA matches it firmly. Size is omitted from some rows. Given values are once, few, many or a class for expanded clones.

J gene: TRBJ1-1; D gene: -; clone size: -; V gene: TRBV30; CDR3 protein: CAWSGLGLLNTEAFF; CDR3 DNA: TGTGCCTGGAGTGGACTAGGGCTGTTGAACACTGAAGCTTTCTTT
J gene: TRBJ2-7; D gene: -; clone size: once; V gene: TRBV15; CDR3 protein: CATSRDLAERSGEQYF; CDR3 DNA: TGTGCCACCAGCAGAGATCTCGCGGAAAGATCAGGCGAGCAGTACTTC
J gene: TRBJ1-1; D gene: -; clone size: -; V gene: TRBV7-9; CDR3 protein: CASSLGDIGKAFF; CDR3 DNA: TGTGCCAGCAGCTTAGGAGACATCGGTAAAGCTTTCTTT
J gene: TRBJ2-7; D gene: -; clone size: -; V gene: TRBV7-9; CDR3 protein: CASSPAAGLPYEQYF; CDR3 DNA: TGTGCCAGCAGCCCAGCCGCGGGGCTTCCCTACGAGCAGTACTTC
J gene: TRBJ2-2; D gene: TRBD2; clone size: -; V gene: TRBV18; CDR3 protein: CASSSLRETGELFF; CDR3 DNA: TGTGCCAGCTCTTCGCTGCGGGAGACCGGGGAGCTGTTTTTT
J gene: TRBJ2-3; D gene: TRBD2; clone size: -; V gene: TRBV18; CDR3 protein: CASSRQGLAGTDTQYF; CDR3 DNA: TGTGCCAGCTCCCGTCAGGGACTAGCGGGAACAGATACGCAGTATTTT
J gene: TRBJ2-1; D gene: -; clone size: -; V gene: TRBV5-5; CDR3 protein: CASSFWEDEQFF; CDR3 DNA: TGTGCCAGCAGCTTCTGGGAGGATGAGCAGTTCTTC
J gene: TRBJ2-1; D gene: TRBD2; clone size: -; V gene: TRBV5-8; CDR3 protein: CASSPTSGSTGEQFF; CDR3 DNA: TGTGCCAGCAGCCCGACTAGCGGGAGTACGGGTGAGCAGTTCTTC
J gene: TRBJ2-5; D gene: TRBD2; clone size: -; V gene: TRBV28; CDR3 protein: CASSLIRTSPDQETQYF; CDR3 DNA: TGTGCCAGCAGTTTAATTCGGACTAGCCCCGACCAAGAGACCCAGTACTTC
J gene: TRBJ1-2; D gene: -; clone size: -; V gene: TRBV5-1; CDR3 protein: CASSLVDGKSGYGYTF; CDR3 DNA: TGCGCCAGCAGCTTGGTCGACGGGAAGAGTGGCTATGGCTACACCTTC
J gene: TRBJ2-3; D gene: TRBD2; clone size: -; V gene: TRBV4-3; CDR3 protein: CASSQDGGGSTDTQYF; CDR3 DNA: TGCGCCAGCAGCCAAGATGGGGGGGGTAGCACAGATACGCAGTATTTT
J gene: TRBJ2-3; D gene: TRBD1; clone size: once; V gene: TRBV25-1; CDR3 protein: CASSSGTGFATDTQYF; CDR3 DNA: TGTGCCAGCAGTTCGGGGACAGGGTTCGCCACAGATACGCAGTATTTT
J gene: TRBJ2-2; D gene: -; clone size: -; V gene: TRBV27; CDR3 protein: CASSSPGAVNTGELFF; CDR3 DNA: TGTGCCAGCAGTTCCCCTGGGGCGGTGAACACCGGGGAGCTGTTTTTT